This TCR beta chain was found in a study of cytomegalovirus exposure and HLA in healthy donors. The germline V gene encodes CDR1 MGHDK and CDR2 SYGVNS. The CDR3 covers 14 residues. Trimming cost V 3 bases and J 5 bases; bases outside gene matches: 6. PCR involved 60 Vbeta and 13 Jbeta primers. TCRdb's table, derived via immunoSEQ multiplex PCR, lists solely in-frame clones and lacks some. The table records 85,000 to 90,000 clones, less than 75% of them present only once. This chain uses TRBV25-1 with TRBJ1-1; TRBD1 matches at 7 bases. The source is a man aged 30 to 45 in good health and CMV-seronegative. Material: PBMCs. CDR3 sequence: CASSDEGAWTEAFF. CDR3 DNA: TGTGCCAGCAGTGATGAGGGGGCGTGGACTGAAGCTTTCTTT.